The clone carrying this T cell receptor beta chain was counted a few times. The CDR3 totals 14 residues. Trimming removed 8 bases from V and 8 bases from J, with 19 bases in between. CDR1 is MNHEY, CDR2 SMNVEV, per germline (reference sequence). The data stem from a study of T cells after yellow fever vaccination. TCRdb independently ran MiXCR on the 5' RACE reads; one entry per CDR3 protein. This table has around 350,000 distinct CDR3 sequences, 9.5% to 13% appearing once. The receptor's source is a man between 18 and 29 years old who received the YFV17D yellow fever vaccine. The rearrangement joins TRBV27 to TRBJ2-1; D may correspond to TRBD1 or TRBD2 (5 bases each). Sequences were derived from PBMCs, sampled on the day of the first yellow fever vaccination. The CDR3 sequence: CASRSGRRNDEQFF. The CDR3 DNA sequence: TGTGCCAGCCGATCGGGACGGAGAAACGATGAGCAGTTCTTC.